These 9 T cell receptor beta chains share one sample of origin, sequenced in a study of blood T cell repertoires in COVID-19. Profiling relied on immunoSEQ multiplex PCR, and the TCRdb table lists in-frame clones only, not all of them. This table has around 140,000 clones, 75% to 90% appearing once. Sequencing was done on a sample of peripheral blood. All receptors derive from a man aged 18 to 30 with COVID-19, enrolled during active disease.

The rearrangement joins TRBV4-2 to TRBJ2-1; 9 bases agree with TRBD2. J was trimmed by 7 bases and V by 4 bases; bases with no gene match: 11. Germline V gene sequence: CDR1 LGHNA, CDR2 YNFKEQ. The CDR3 is made up of 16 amino acids. The CDR3 region has the DNA TGTGCCAGCAGCCCAAGATCGGGACTAGCCCCAAATGAGCAGTTCTTC. Its translation is CASSPRSGLAPNEQFF.

This chain joins TRBV13 and TRBJ2-7; D is unclear. V was pared by 4 bases and J by 2 bases, with 15 bases between. Germline assignment: CDR1 PRHDT and CDR2 FYEKMQ (reference sequence). The length of the CDR3 is 15 residues. The CDR3 sequence is CASSSSFSEPYEQYF. The CDR3 coding sequence is TGTGCCAGCAGCTCCTCCTTCTCAGAACCCTACGAGCAGTACTTC.

Only a few counts were recorded for this clone. This rearrangement joins TRBV28 to TRBJ2-1; 7 bases fit TRBD1. V was pared by 5 bases and J by 3 bases, with 7 bases of the junction left unmatched. This CDR3 comprises 15 residues. CDR1 and CDR2 (germline): MDHEN, SYDVKM. CDR3 bases: TGTGCCAGCAGTCCCGGACAGGCCATCTACAATGAGCAGTTCTTC. Translated: CASSPGQAIYNEQFF. The complete variable domain, with remaining parts taken from reference TRBV28 and TRBJ2-1, reads DVKVTQSSRYLVKRTGEKVFLECVQDMDHENMFWYRQDPGLGLRLIYFSYDVKMKEKGDIPEGYSVSREKKERFSLILESASTNQTSMYLCASSPGQAIYNEQFFGPGTRLTVL.

This clone was counted a few times. V usage is TRBV30 and J usage is TRBJ2-7, with 7 bases fitting TRBD2. Germline CDR1 GTSNPN, CDR2 SVGIG (reference sequence). This CDR3 is built from 12 residues. This chain's CDR3 is CSLAGAADEQYF. The CDR3, as DNA: TGTTCCCTGGCGGGAGCTGCGGATGAGCAGTACTTC.

The rearrangement uses TRBV6-5 and TRBJ2-1, with 7 bases identical to TRBD2. Germline trimming cut 6 bases from V and 9 bases from J; bases unmatched to any gene: 14. Germline CDR1 reads MNHEY; CDR2 reads SVGAGI. This CDR3 is 15 amino acids long. The CDR3 coding sequence is TGTGCCAGCAGCTCCCGTGGGCTAGCGGTGAGTGAGCAGTTCTTC. Protein sequence: CASSSRGLAVSEQFF.

The V gene is TRBV27, the J gene TRBJ2-7; 9 bases map to TRBD1. The V and J ends lost 6 bases and 3 bases, in that order; junction bases with no gene match: 9. This CDR3 has 15 residues. Germline values: CDR1 MNHEY, CDR2 SMNVEV (reference sequence). The CDR3 region has the DNA TGTGCCAGCAGAGGGAGGGGGACAGGGCTCTACGAGCAGTACTTC. Its protein product is CASRGRGTGLYEQYF.

The J gene is TRBJ1-6, the V gene TRBV23-1, with 8 positions matching TRBD1. TRBV23-1 is an open reading frame, and its role is uncertain. The CDR3 totals 18 residues. V was clipped by 3 bases and J by 0 bases; unmatched bases: 7. The CDR3 DNA reads as TGCGCCAGCAGTCATTGGGACAGGCCCAGCTCCTATAATTCACCCCTCCACTTT. It translates to CASSHWDRPSSYNSPLHF.

The V call is TRBV6-5, the J call TRBJ1-6; D is unresolved. V shed 0 bases and J shed 4 bases, with 10 bases lying between them. CDR1 MNHEY and CDR2 SVGAGI come from the germline V gene. The CDR3 spans 16 residues. The CDR3 region is CASSYSESAYNSPLHF. Written as DNA, the CDR3 is TGTGCCAGCAGTTACTCGGAGTCAGCGTATAATTCACCCCTCCACTTT.

The J gene is TRBJ2-5, the V gene TRBV7-2; maybe TRBD2 (7 bases). The CDR3 spans 15 residues. Germline V lookup: CDR1 SGHTA, CDR2 FQGNSA. V lost 5 bases and J 3 bases, leaving 16 bases between the germline ends. CDR3 sequence (DNA): TGTGCCAGCAGCCACTGGGGAGGGGGAGAAGAGACCCAGTACTTC. Protein product: CASSHWGGGEETQYF.